These 9 T cell receptor beta chains came from one sample sequenced in a study of Graves' ophthalmopathy and Graves' hyperthyroidism. The authors amplified TCR beta CDR3 regions from RNA transcripts. The authors performed first-round RT-PCR with HTBI primers and then a second-round multiplex PCR. Each CDR3 protein is one row after TCRdb ran MiXCR on the multiplex PCR reads. The data contain more than 550,000 distinct CDR3 sequences, under 50% of them singletons. The source material was peripheral blood. These receptors all stem from an adult man with Graves' ophthalmopathy.

The rearrangement links TRBV7-3 to TRBJ1-2; D uncertain. V was shortened by 11 bases and J by 3 bases, with 25 bases between the two germline ends. Germline V lookup: CDR1 SGHTA, CDR2 FQGTGA. The CDR3 runs to 16 residues. Here the CDR3 DNA reads TGTGCCTGGAGTGGCTATAGCCGGGTGTCGGACTATGGCTACACCTTC. Its translation: CAWSGYSRVSDYGYTF.

Details on this clonotype: Its ends do not fully match the called genes, so a read error is possible. J is TRBJ2-7 and V is TRBV29-1, with 10 bases matching TRBD1. Germline V gives CDR1 SQVTM, CDR2 ANQGSEA. The CDR3 extends over 11 amino acids. CDR3 DNA: TGCAGCGTTGAAGATAGCGACAGGGGGCTCTTC. Translating it yields CSVEDSDRGLF.

Regarding this clonotype: This may be a read error, as it is one base from a much larger clone. The chain carries TRBV2 and TRBJ1-5; no clear D. The ends were cut back, 1 base at V and 7 bases at J, with 14 bases in the middle. There are 15 residues in the CDR3. In germline, CDR1 is SNHLY, CDR2 FYNNEI. CDR3 bases: TGTGCCAGCAGTGAAGTGGTAGGTGTTGGACAGCCCCAGCATTTT. It specifies CASSEVVGVGQPQHF.

The genes are TRBV10-2 and TRBJ1-2, with 8 bases matching TRBD1. V shed 4 bases and J 2 bases; nucleotides not matched to a gene: 3. This CDR3 has 14 amino acids. The germline gives CDR1 WSHSY, CDR2 SAAADI. The DNA for the CDR3 is TGCGCCAGCAGTGGGGACAGGTTAAACTATGGCTACACCTTC. Translated: CASSGDRLNYGYTF.

The chain joins TRBV4-3 to TRBJ2-7; D might be TRBD1 (6 bases). CDR1 and CDR2 from the germline V gene are LGHNA and YSLEER. This CDR3 is built from 15 residues. The V end was cut by 4 bases, the J end by 0 bases, with 13 bases between. The CDR3 is CASSLSRTVSYEQYF. The CDR3, as DNA: TGCGCCAGCAGCCTAAGCCGGACAGTCTCCTACGAGCAGTACTTC.

This clonotype appeared many times. V usage is TRBV20-1 and J usage is TRBJ1-5, with 7 bases matching TRBD1. V lost 4 bases to trimming and J lost 4 bases; unmatched junction nucleotides: 4. This CDR3 is built from 13 residues. Looked up from germline, CDR1 is DFQATT and CDR2 is SNEGSKA (reference sequence). The CDR3 reads CSATDRANQPQHF. The CDR3 region has the DNA TGCAGTGCTACCGACAGGGCGAATCAGCCCCAGCATTTT.

The chain combines TRBV19 with TRBJ2-2; D is possibly TRBD2 (6 bases). The germline CDR1 and CDR2 sequences are LNHDA and SQIVND (reference sequence). With 3 bases removed from V and 2 bases from J, the gap between germline ends came to 13 bases. The CDR3 is 16 amino acids. The chain's CDR3 is CASSIWRASNTGELFF. The CDR3 DNA reads TGTGCCAGTAGTATTTGGAGGGCCTCTAACACCGGGGAGCTGTTTTTT.

V gene TRBV4-3 combines with J gene TRBJ1-5; 7 positions agree with TRBD1. Germline V gene lookup returns CDR1 LGHNA and CDR2 YSLEER. Germline trimming cut 0 bases from V and 4 bases from J; bases unmatched to any gene: 3. The CDR3 is made up of 15 amino acids. The CDR3 spells CASSQDEGANQPQHF. DNA of the CDR3: TGCGCCAGCAGCCAAGATGAGGGGGCGAATCAGCCCCAGCATTTT.

This clonotype was counted between two and nine times. The chain has TRBV4-1 and TRBJ2-7; 13 positions match TRBD2. The junction had 10 bases not matched to a gene; V was cut back by 5 bases and J by 9 bases. Germline V gene lookup returns CDR1 MGHRA and CDR2 YSYEKL. The CDR3 extends over 15 amino acids. The CDR3 sequence: CASSIRTSGRPGQYF. DNA for the CDR3: TGCGCCAGCAGCATTCGGACTAGCGGGAGACCAGGGCAGTACTTC.